This T cell receptor beta chain was obtained from a study of cytomegalovirus exposure and HLA in healthy donors. Overall study findings and caveats: Of the V segments, some could not be distinguished, including TRBV6-2 and TRBV6-3, and were excluded.

Germline values: CDR1 SGHVS, CDR2 FQNEAQ. V lost 0 bases, J lost 2 bases, and 11 bases lay in between. There are 15 residues in the CDR3. The primer mix had 60 Vbeta and 13 Jbeta primers. Clones were sequenced by immunoSEQ multiplex PCR, and TCRdb holds only the in-frame ones, with some missing. The profile covers some 150,000 clones, with roughly 80% appearing a single time and approximately 4.5% taken by the ten largest. In regard to this clone: Antigen: not known.

The chain uses TRBV7-8 and TRBJ2-7, with D possibly TRBD1 on 6 matching bases. Sequences were obtained from PBMCs. The clonotype comes from a man aged 25 to 40 in good health and CMV-seronegative. The chain's CDR3 is CASSLARTETYEQYF. The CDR3 DNA reads TGTGCCAGCAGCTTAGCGCGGACAGAGACCTACGAGCAGTACTTC.